What follows are 19 T cell receptor beta chains derived from one specimen sequenced in a study of T cells after yellow fever vaccination. MiXCR was run by TCRdb on the 5' RACE reads, yielding one entry per CDR3 protein. Here the sample spans some 300,000 distinct CDR3 sequences, about 10% being singletons. The sample consisted of CD4+ T cells sorted from PBMCs, taken 45 days after the yellow fever booster vaccination. Receptor source: a man between 18 and 35 years old who received the YFV17D yellow fever vaccine.

This clonotype was picked up many times. The V call is TRBV19, the J call TRBJ2-5; TRBD1 aligns across 7 bases. The CDR3 totals 14 residues. CDR1 LNHDA and CDR2 SQIVND come from the germline V gene (reference sequence). V trimming: 5 bases; J trimming: 3 bases; junction bases outside the gene matches: 6. CDR3 DNA sequence: TGTGCCAGTAGTGATCCCGGGACAGAAGAGACCCAGTACTTC. Protein sequence: CASSDPGTEETQYF.

This clonotype was seen more than once but under ten times. This chain connects TRBV7-2 to TRBJ1-3, with 9 bases that match TRBD1. The CDR3 length is 16 residues. Germline CDR1 and CDR2: SGHTA and FQGNSA. The J segment lost 2 bases and the V segment lost 3 bases, leaving 5 bases of the junction unmatched. The CDR3 region has the DNA TGTGCCAGCAGCTTTTCCGGGACAGGGACTGGAAACACCATATATTTT. Translating it yields CASSFSGTGTGNTIYF.

J is TRBJ2-5 and V is TRBV20-1; a possible D gene is TRBD2 (7 bases). CDR1 is DFQATT, CDR2 SNEGSKA, per germline (reference sequence). V lost 2 bases and J 0 bases, leaving 10 bases between the germline ends. There are 14 residues in the CDR3. This CDR3 reads CSARSGGHQETQYF. CDR3 nucleotide sequence: TGCAGTGCTAGATCGGGGGGCCACCAAGAGACCCAGTACTTC.

This sequence joins TRBV7-9 and TRBJ2-2, with a tentative D call TRBD2 (6 bases). Per germline, CDR1 SEHNR and CDR2 FQNEAQ (reference sequence). The CDR3 loop spans 14 amino acids. The V end lost 3 bases, the J end lost 7 bases, and 12 bases lay between the germline ends. In DNA form, the CDR3 reads TGTGCCAGCAGCTTGCAACTAGCAAGCGGGGAGCTGTTTTTT. Translation gives CASSLQLASGELFF.

The DNA for the CDR3 is TGTGCCAGCAGTTCCCTCAGGGACACTGAAGCTTTCTTT. Protein: CASSSLRDTEAFF. V gene TRBV25-1 combines with J gene TRBJ1-1; TRBD1 is a possible D gene (5 bases). Germline V gene data show CDR1 as MGHDK and CDR2 as SYGVNS. Trimming took off 5 bases at V and 3 bases at J, with 10 bases between the two ends. CDR3 size: 13 residues. The complete variable domain, with remaining parts taken from reference TRBV25-1 and TRBJ1-1, reads EADIYQTPRYLVIGTGKKITLECSQTMGHDKMYWYQQDPGMELHLIHYSYGVNSTEKGDLSSESTVSRIRTEHFPLTLESARPSHTSQYLCASSSLRDTEAFFGQGTRLTVV.

This chain links TRBV20-1 with TRBJ2-5, with TRBD2 identical over 7 bases. J was trimmed by 5 bases and V by 2 bases; bases with no gene match: 8. The CDR3 length is 14 residues. Germline V gene sequence: CDR1 DFQATT, CDR2 SNEGSKA (reference sequence). CDR3 in DNA: TGCAGTGCTAGATCCAGCGGGGTAGGGGAGACCCAGTACTTC. This codes for CSARSSGVGETQYF.

CDR3 residues: CASSLRGLNIQYF. DNA for the CDR3: TGTGCCAGCAGCCTCCGGGGACTTAACATTCAGTACTTC. The V and J genes are TRBV7-2 and TRBJ2-4; tentative D call: TRBD2 (6 bases). Trimming took 5 bases from V and 7 from J, leaving 12 bases between them. The CDR3 totals 13 residues. Germline V gene data show CDR1 as SGHTA and CDR2 as FQGNSA.

The chain is built from TRBV5-1 and TRBJ2-1; 9 bases align to TRBD1. V trimming: 1 base; J trimming: 14 bases; junction bases outside the gene matches: 10. This CDR3 contains 14 residues. Looked up from germline, CDR1 is SGHRS and CDR2 is YFSETQ. CDR3 loop: CASSLTPGQGSEFF. In nucleotides, the CDR3 is TGCGCCAGCAGCTTGACCCCGGGACAGGGTTCTGAGTTCTTC.

The chain employs TRBV20-1 and TRBJ1-5; possibly TRBD1 for D (6 bases). The CDR3 runs 13 residues. The germline CDR1 and CDR2 sequences are DFQATT and SNEGSKA (reference sequence). Trimming cost V 6 bases and J 4 bases, with 13 bases left between them. CDR3 DNA: TGCAGTGCGGTACAGGGAGGAAATCAGCCCCAGCATTTT. Amino acids: CSAVQGGNQPQHF.

This clonotype has a handful of counts. The V and J genes are TRBV5-1 and TRBJ2-5; the D is unclear. This CDR3 region has 16 residues. Germline values: CDR1 SGHRS, CDR2 YFSETQ. Between the trimmed V and J ends, which lost 4 bases and 2 bases, there was a span of 18 bases. The CDR3: CASSPDGRIEQETQYF. CDR3 sequence (DNA): TGCGCCAGCAGCCCAGATGGACGGATAGAGCAAGAGACCCAGTACTTC.

This clonotype was counted at least ten times. The chain uses TRBV7-2 and TRBJ2-5, with D perhaps matching TRBD2 (7 bases). Germline CDR1 SGHTA, CDR2 FQGNSA. The V gene lost 3 bases and the J gene lost 4 bases, with 12 bases spanning the gap. This CDR3 has 14 residues. CDR3 amino acids: CASSLGGGRETQYF. Here the CDR3 DNA reads TGTGCCAGCAGCTTGGGGGGGGGGCGAGAGACCCAGTACTTC.

This clonotype was counted between two and nine times. The J gene is TRBJ2-3, the V gene TRBV7-9; 8 positions agree with TRBD1. The germline V gene encodes CDR1 SEHNR and CDR2 FQNEAQ (reference sequence). V trimming: 5 bases; J trimming: 2 bases; junction bases outside the gene matches: 6. The CDR3 covers 15 residues. CDR3 amino acids: CASSIGQGDTDTQYF. The CDR3, as DNA: TGTGCCAGCAGCATCGGACAGGGCGACACAGATACGCAGTATTTT.

This clonotype was recorded at least ten times. This rearrangement joins TRBV5-8 to TRBJ2-3; a weak D match, TRBD2 (7 bases). The CDR3 length is 17 residues. V dropped 0 bases and J dropped 6 bases, with 20 bases sitting between them. Germline V gene lookup returns CDR1 SGHTS and CDR2 YDEGEE. The chain's CDR3 is CASSLGLGGHTVDTQYF. DNA of the CDR3: TGTGCCAGCAGCTTGGGGCTCGGGGGGCACACAGTGGATACGCAGTATTTT. The full variable domain, its missing parts supplied by reference TRBV5-8 and TRBJ2-3, is EAGVTQSPTHLIKTRGQQATLRCSPISGHTSVYWYQQALGLGLQFLLWYDEGEERNRGNFPPRFSGRQFPNYSSELNVNALELEDSALYLCASSLGLGGHTVDTQYFGPGTRLTVL.

This clonotype was seen a few times. The V and J genes are TRBV3-1 and TRBJ1-1; D remains ambiguous. CDR3 length equals 14 residues. Trimming shortened V by 4 bases and J by 1 base, and 10 bases separated the two germline ends. Per the germline V gene, CDR1 is LGHDT and CDR2 is YNNKEL (reference sequence). The CDR3 coding sequence is TGTGCCAGCAGCCCGCCCCACGGGAACACTGAAGCTTTCTTT. It encodes CASSPPHGNTEAFF.

This clonotype showed up just a few times. This chain connects TRBV7-2 to TRBJ1-2, with D maybe TRBD1 (6 bases). Per germline, CDR1 SGHTA and CDR2 FQGNSA. Trimming took 5 bases from V and 0 from J, leaving 10 bases between them. This CDR3 has 14 residues. The CDR3 loop is CASSIGQPNYGYTF. The DNA of the CDR3 is TGTGCCAGCAGCATAGGACAGCCTAACTATGGCTACACCTTC.

This clonotype was counted ten times or more. The V and J genes are TRBV5-6 and TRBJ2-5, with 7 bases fitting TRBD1. Germline V lookup: CDR1 SGHDT, CDR2 YYEEEE. V gave up 0 bases and J gave up 2 bases; unmatched junction bases: 4. The CDR3 is 15 residues long. CDR3 coding DNA: TGTGCCAGCAGCTTGGACAGGGGCTATCAAGAGACCCAGTACTTC. Its protein is CASSLDRGYQETQYF. The variable domain in full, with the rest retrieved from reference TRBV5-6 and TRBJ2-5, is DAGVTQSPTHLIKTRGQQVTLRCSPKSGHDTVSWYQQALGQGPQFIFQYYEEEERQRGNFPDRFSGHQFPNYSSELNVNALLLGDSALYLCASSLDRGYQETQYFGPGTRLLVL.

The chain couples TRBV3-1 to TRBJ2-5, with D possibly called TRBD1 or TRBD2 (5 bases each). The V and J ends lost 0 bases and 2 bases respectively, with 10 bases between them. CDR3 length equals 15 residues. In germline, CDR1 is LGHDT, CDR2 YNNKEL (reference sequence). The CDR3 sequence: CASSQESGRQETQYF. The CDR3 nucleotides read TGTGCCAGCAGCCAAGAGTCGGGACGGCAAGAGACCCAGTACTTC.

The V and J genes are TRBV7-2 and TRBJ1-4, with a tentative D call TRBD1 (5 bases). The CDR3 covers 13 residues. V was trimmed by 3 bases and J by 10 bases, leaving 12 bases between them. The germline V gene encodes CDR1 SGHTA and CDR2 FQGNSA. CDR3 sequence reads: CASSFGGAGKLFF. The DNA of the CDR3 is TGTGCCAGCAGCTTCGGTGGGGCAGGAAAACTGTTTTTT. Together with reference TRBV7-2 and TRBJ1-4, the CDR3 gives the full variable domain: GAGVSQSPSNKVTEKGKDVELRCDPISGHTALYWYRQSLGQGLEFLIYFQGNSAPDKSGLPSDRFSAERTGGSVSTLTIQRTQQEDSAVYLCASSFGGAGKLFFGSGTQLSVL.

The chain couples TRBV20-1 to TRBJ2-3; TRBD2 is a possible D gene (6 bases). Trimming shortened V by 8 bases and J by 1 base, and 13 bases separated the two germline ends. Germline CDR1 reads DFQATT; CDR2 reads SNEGSKA (reference sequence). The length of the CDR3 is 13 residues. This chain's CDR3 is CSPRGMGTDTQYF. The CDR3 nucleotides read TGCAGTCCACGGGGGATGGGCACAGATACGCAGTATTTT.